These T cell receptor beta chains were read from a single sample in a study of metastatic and nonmetastatic thyroid tumors. With MiXCR, TCRdb called clones anew from the PCR reads. This sample has about 28,000 clones, with 20% to 25% found just once. The sequencing input was blood. The receptors were gathered from a female donor with papillary thyroid cancer or a benign thyroid nodule (not recorded which). Some clones in this sample may be carry-over from other donors' samples. Both conserved end residues are part of each CDR3. Each record gives: V gene, D gene, clone size, J gene, CDR3 protein, CDR3 DNA. D genes are given only for firm matches. Rows may omit the clone size; those that give it use once, few, many or a size class.

v_gene: TRBV25-1; d_gene: .; abundance: medium-sized; j_gene: TRBJ2-7; CDR3aa: CASRGLDLTGGIYEQYF; CDR3nt: TGTGCCAGCAGGGGTCTTGACCTTACCGGAGGGATCTACGAGCAGTACTTC
v_gene: TRBV14; d_gene: TRBD2; abundance: few; j_gene: TRBJ2-7; CDR3aa: CASSPGGLAVVGEQYF; CDR3nt: TGTGCCAGCAGCCCCGGCGGTCTAGCGGTAGTGGGCGAGCAGTACTTC
v_gene: TRBV5-4; d_gene: .; abundance: .; j_gene: TRBJ1-5; CDR3aa: CASSLERGIYSNQPQHF; CDR3nt: TGCGCCAGCAGCTTGGAGAGGGGCATCTATAGCAATCAGCCCCAGCATTTT
v_gene: TRBV4-3; d_gene: .; abundance: .; j_gene: TRBJ1-6; CDR3aa: CARSHVSQGYSHLHF; CDR3nt: TGCGCCAGAAGCCACGTGTCGCAGGGATATTCACACCTCCACTTT
v_gene: TRBV3-1; d_gene: TRBD2; abundance: many; j_gene: TRBJ2-7; CDR3aa: CASSQGTSDVREQYF; CDR3nt: TGTGCCAGCAGCCAAGGGACTAGCGACGTTCGCGAGCAGTACTTC
v_gene: TRBV28; d_gene: .; abundance: .; j_gene: TRBJ2-7; CDR3aa: CASSLGGWPYERYF; CDR3nt: TGTGCCAGCAGTTTGGGGGGCTGGCCTTACGAGCGGTACTTC
v_gene: TRBV18; d_gene: TRBD1; abundance: .; j_gene: TRBJ2-7; CDR3aa: CASSQGQNDEQYF; CDR3nt: TGTGCCAGCTCACAGGGACAGAACGACGAGCAGTACTTC
v_gene: TRBV3-1; d_gene: TRBD2; abundance: many; j_gene: TRBJ2-3; CDR3aa: CASSRRSGGPTDTQYF; CDR3nt: TGTGCCAGCAGCCGCAGATCGGGGGGGCCCACAGATACGCAGTATTTT
v_gene: TRBV15; d_gene: .; abundance: many; j_gene: TRBJ1-1; CDR3aa: CATGGVSNTEAFF; CDR3nt: TGTGCCACCGGGGGAGTCAGTAACACTGAAGCTTTCTTT
v_gene: TRBV6-1; d_gene: .; abundance: many; j_gene: TRBJ2-1; CDR3aa: CASSDFEQFF; CDR3nt: TGTGCCAGCAGTGATTTTGAGCAGTTCTTC
v_gene: TRBV28; d_gene: .; abundance: few; j_gene: TRBJ2-7; CDR3aa: CASTTGSYEQYF; CDR3nt: TGTGCCAGCACTACGGGAAGCTACGAGCAGTACTTC
v_gene: TRBV30; d_gene: TRBD1; abundance: .; j_gene: TRBJ1-1; CDR3aa: CAWDRGDTEAFF; CDR3nt: TGTGCCTGGGACAGGGGGGACACTGAAGCTTTCTTT
v_gene: TRBV12-3/TRBV12-4; d_gene: .; abundance: medium-sized; j_gene: TRBJ2-5; CDR3aa: CASSLTRWETQYF; CDR3nt: TGTGCCAGCAGTTTGACTAGATGGGAGACCCAGTACTTC
v_gene: TRBV27; d_gene: TRBD2; abundance: many; j_gene: TRBJ2-7; CDR3aa: CASSFLAVSYEQYF; CDR3nt: TGTGCCAGCAGTTTTCTAGCGGTTTCCTACGAGCAGTACTTC
v_gene: TRBV19; d_gene: .; abundance: many; j_gene: TRBJ1-2; CDR3aa: CASSLDTSPPYGYTF; CDR3nt: TGTGCCAGTAGTCTGGACACATCACCCCCTTATGGCTACACCTTC
v_gene: TRBV20-1; d_gene: TRBD1; abundance: .; j_gene: TRBJ2-5; CDR3aa: CSGDRSPGGTQYF; CDR3nt: TGCAGTGGGGACAGATCCCCCGGTGGGACCCAGTACTTC
v_gene: TRBV7-2; d_gene: .; abundance: .; j_gene: TRBJ2-3; CDR3aa: CACSIYRLETQYF; CDR3nt: TGTGCCTGCAGCATATACAGACTGGAAACGCAGTATTTT
v_gene: TRBV4-3; d_gene: TRBD2; abundance: many; j_gene: TRBJ2-1; CDR3aa: CASSSSRIAGDNEQFF; CDR3nt: TGCGCCAGCAGCTCAAGTCGGATAGCGGGGGACAATGAGCAGTTCTTC
v_gene: TRBV9; d_gene: .; abundance: many; j_gene: TRBJ2-7; CDR3aa: CASSVDGGDEQYF; CDR3nt: TGTGCCAGCAGCGTAGACGGGGGTGACGAGCAGTACTTC
v_gene: TRBV28; d_gene: .; abundance: .; j_gene: TRBJ2-7; CDR3aa: CATSNWVSIYEQYF; CDR3nt: TGTGCCACTTCAAACTGGGTGAGTATCTACGAGCAGTACTTC
v_gene: TRBV9; d_gene: .; abundance: many; j_gene: TRBJ1-2; CDR3aa: CASSAQFGPSPGDGYTF; CDR3nt: TGTGCCAGCAGCGCGCAATTCGGGCCGTCGCCGGGTGATGGCTACACCTTC
v_gene: TRBV6-1; d_gene: TRBD1; abundance: .; j_gene: TRBJ2-7; CDR3aa: CASSGQGLEQYF; CDR3nt: TGTGCCAGCAGTGGACAGGGGCTCGAGCAGTACTTC
v_gene: TRBV6-1; d_gene: .; abundance: medium-sized; j_gene: TRBJ1-5; CDR3aa: CASSQGGQVNQPQHF; CDR3nt: TGTGCCAGCAGTCAAGGGGGGCAGGTCAATCAGCCCCAGCATTTT
v_gene: TRBV18; d_gene: .; abundance: many; j_gene: TRBJ2-1; CDR3aa: CASSPSNEQFF; CDR3nt: TGTGCCAGCTCACCATCGAATGAGCAGTTCTTC
v_gene: TRBV14; d_gene: .; abundance: many; j_gene: TRBJ1-5; CDR3aa: CASSHRLPGKKPQHF; CDR3nt: TGTGCCAGCAGCCATCGCCTACCCGGCAAAAAGCCCCAGCATTTT
v_gene: TRBV20-1; d_gene: .; abundance: many; j_gene: TRBJ2-7; CDR3aa: CSAVRGSSEQYF; CDR3nt: TGCAGTGCTGTGCGGGGTTCCTCCGAGCAGTACTTC
v_gene: TRBV19; d_gene: .; abundance: many; j_gene: TRBJ1-2; CDR3aa: CASSISGVDGYTF; CDR3nt: TGTGCCAGTAGTATATCAGGGGTTGACGGCTACACCTTC
v_gene: TRBV19; d_gene: TRBD1; abundance: many; j_gene: TRBJ1-2; CDR3aa: CASSVLPGTATNYGYTF; CDR3nt: TGTGCCAGTAGTGTTCTTCCCGGGACAGCGACCAACTATGGCTACACCTTC
v_gene: TRBV6-5; d_gene: .; abundance: medium-sized; j_gene: TRBJ1-1; CDR3aa: CASSYSMRGNTEAFF; CDR3nt: TGTGCCAGCAGTTACTCGATGCGGGGGAACACTGAAGCTTTCTTT
v_gene: TRBV30; d_gene: .; abundance: many; j_gene: TRBJ2-3; CDR3aa: CAWSAPEGGPDTQYF; CDR3nt: TGTGCCTGGAGCGCCCCTGAGGGGGGGCCAGATACGCAGTATTTT
v_gene: TRBV11-1; d_gene: .; abundance: .; j_gene: TRBJ1-2; CDR3aa: CASRAVVGIVYTF; CDR3nt: TGTGCCAGCAGGGCCGTGGTAGGGATCGTCTACACCTTC
v_gene: TRBV12-3/TRBV12-4; d_gene: TRBD1; abundance: many; j_gene: TRBJ1-4; CDR3aa: CASSSFGTGDEKLFF; CDR3nt: TGTGCCAGCAGTTCTTTCGGGACAGGGGATGAAAAACTGTTTTTT
v_gene: TRBV5-8; d_gene: .; abundance: many; j_gene: TRBJ2-1; CDR3aa: CAIELNYNEQFF; CDR3nt: TGTGCCATCGAGCTGAATTACAATGAGCAGTTCTTC
v_gene: TRBV20-1; d_gene: .; abundance: many; j_gene: TRBJ2-5; CDR3aa: CSARGRQETQYF; CDR3nt: TGCAGTGCCCGAGGAAGGCAAGAGACCCAGTACTTC
v_gene: TRBV6-1; d_gene: .; abundance: .; j_gene: TRBJ2-1; CDR3aa: CASKTISGEGYNEQFF; CDR3nt: TGTGCCAGCAAGACAATCTCAGGGGAGGGTTACAATGAGCAGTTCTTC
v_gene: TRBV6-1; d_gene: .; abundance: few; j_gene: TRBJ1-1; CDR3aa: CASSYGGNTEAFF; CDR3nt: TGTGCCAGCAGCTATGGCGGGAACACTGAAGCTTTCTTT
v_gene: TRBV20-1; d_gene: .; abundance: .; j_gene: TRBJ1-1; CDR3aa: CSANGLRNTEAFF; CDR3nt: TGCAGTGCTAACGGTCTGCGGAACACTGAAGCTTTCTTT
v_gene: TRBV20-1; d_gene: TRBD1; abundance: .; j_gene: TRBJ2-1; CDR3aa: CSAICPTGYEQFF; CDR3nt: TGCAGTGCTATATGTCCGACAGGGTATGAGCAGTTCTTC
v_gene: TRBV20-1; d_gene: .; abundance: .; j_gene: TRBJ2-3; CDR3aa: CSNLADPSTDTQYF; CDR3nt: TGCAGTAACTTGGCGGACCCTAGCACAGATACGCAGTATTTT
v_gene: TRBV25-1; d_gene: .; abundance: many; j_gene: TRBJ1-5; CDR3aa: CASSSSHPNQPQHF; CDR3nt: TGTGCCAGCAGTAGCAGTCACCCCAATCAGCCCCAGCATTTT
v_gene: TRBV27; d_gene: .; abundance: many; j_gene: TRBJ2-2; CDR3aa: CASSPPGELHTGELFF; CDR3nt: TGTGCCAGCAGTCCCCCAGGGGAGCTCCACACCGGGGAGCTGTTTTTT
v_gene: TRBV28; d_gene: .; abundance: few; j_gene: TRBJ2-7; CDR3aa: CASSTWVAVQYEQYF; CDR3nt: TGTGCCAGCAGCACGTGGGTGGCAGTCCAATACGAGCAGTACTTC
v_gene: TRBV6-1; d_gene: .; abundance: few; j_gene: TRBJ1-6; CDR3aa: CASSDTNDSPLHF; CDR3nt: TGTGCCAGCTCTGACACGAATGATTCACCCCTCCACTTT
v_gene: TRBV19; d_gene: .; abundance: .; j_gene: TRBJ2-2; CDR3aa: CASSIDRASTVELFF; CDR3nt: TGTGCCAGTAGTATAGACCGGGCCTCCACCGTGGAGCTTTTTTTT
v_gene: TRBV14; d_gene: TRBD2; abundance: .; j_gene: TRBJ2-1; CDR3aa: CASSLVLAGDNEQFF; CDR3nt: TGTGCAAGCAGCCTAGTTCTGGCGGGAGACAATGAGCAGTTCTTC
v_gene: TRBV6-2/TRBV6-3; d_gene: .; abundance: many; j_gene: TRBJ1-2; CDR3aa: CAAALRDNYGYTF; CDR3nt: TGTGCAGCTGCTCTCCGGGACAACTATGGCTACACCTTC
v_gene: TRBV6-1; d_gene: .; abundance: medium-sized; j_gene: TRBJ2-7; CDR3aa: CASSGRSSYEQYF; CDR3nt: TGTGCCAGCAGTGGTCGGAGCTCCTACGAGCAGTACTTC
v_gene: TRBV24-1; d_gene: .; abundance: many; j_gene: TRBJ2-2; CDR3aa: CATSDFQKGYTGELFF; CDR3nt: TGTGCCACCAGTGATTTTCAAAAGGGGTACACCGGGGAGCTGTTTTTT
v_gene: TRBV14; d_gene: TRBD1; abundance: many; j_gene: TRBJ1-1; CDR3aa: CASSQDRGRSTEAFF; CDR3nt: TGTGCCAGCAGCCAGGACAGGGGGCGAAGCACTGAAGCTTTCTTT
v_gene: TRBV20-1; d_gene: .; abundance: many; j_gene: TRBJ2-5; CDR3aa: CSALKAWMQETQYF; CDR3nt: TGCAGTGCTCTCAAGGCCTGGATGCAAGAGACCCAGTACTTC
v_gene: TRBV6-1; d_gene: TRBD2; abundance: many; j_gene: TRBJ2-1; CDR3aa: CASNHPLAGHNEQFF; CDR3nt: TGTGCCAGCAACCACCCACTAGCGGGCCACAATGAGCAGTTCTTC
v_gene: TRBV5-6; d_gene: .; abundance: many; j_gene: TRBJ1-2; CDR3aa: CASSRQETGYTF; CDR3nt: TGTGCCAGCAGCCGACAGGAAACGGGCTACACCTTC
v_gene: TRBV12-5; d_gene: .; abundance: .; j_gene: TRBJ2-1; CDR3aa: CASGLGVNSYNEQFF; CDR3nt: TGTGCTAGTGGTTTGGGGGTAAACTCCTACAATGAGCAGTTCTTC
v_gene: TRBV6-2/TRBV6-3; d_gene: .; abundance: .; j_gene: TRBJ2-1; CDR3aa: CASKHPGDEQSF; CDR3nt: TGTGCCAGTAAACACCCGGGGGATGAGCAGTCCTTC
v_gene: TRBV20-1; d_gene: TRBD2; abundance: .; j_gene: TRBJ2-1; CDR3aa: CSARTRREDEQFF; CDR3nt: TGCAGTGCTAGGACCAGGCGGGAGGATGAGCAGTTCTTC